This is a list of T cell receptor beta chains from one sample in a study of blood T cell repertoires in COVID-19. Method: immunoSEQ multiplex PCR; TCRdb's copy keeps in-frame clones and lacks some. Of roughly 250,000 clones listed, approximately 91% were seen once; the top ten hold roughly 2.1%. The sequenced sample was PBMCs or T cells enriched from blood (not recorded which). These receptors were obtained from a woman in her forties with acute COVID-19. The CDR3 runs from the conserved cysteine through the conserved F or W.

V gene: TRBV4-2; J gene: TRBJ2-7; CDR3 protein: CASSPTTTYEQYF
V gene: TRBV30; J gene: TRBJ2-7; CDR3 protein: CAWSLSGEYSREQYF
V gene: TRBV5-1; J gene: TRBJ2-5; CDR3 protein: CASSLLPGSQETQYF
V gene: TRBV15; J gene: TRBJ2-2; CDR3 protein: CATGSGPNTGELFF
V gene: TRBV5-1; J gene: TRBJ2-5; CDR3 protein: CASSGWSRDRYQETQYF
V gene: TRBV13; J gene: TRBJ2-3; CDR3 protein: CASSWGERRSTDTQYF
V gene: TRBV5-1; J gene: TRBJ1-2; CDR3 protein: CASSLGKGAYGYTF
V gene: TRBV7-3; J gene: TRBJ2-3; CDR3 protein: CASSRTGMGDTQYF
V gene: TRBV5-1; J gene: TRBJ2-5; CDR3 protein: CASRGALGLAYGSPETQYF
V gene: TRBV19; J gene: TRBJ1-1; CDR3 protein: CASSWGGPEAFF
V gene: TRBV7-9; J gene: TRBJ1-2; CDR3 protein: CASSPLTGGDGYTF
V gene: TRBV11-2; J gene: TRBJ1-1; CDR3 protein: CASSLVTQSMNTEAFF
V gene: TRBV9; J gene: TRBJ2-7; CDR3 protein: CASSVGADTYEQYF
V gene: TRBV6-1; J gene: TRBJ2-1; CDR3 protein: CASSEARGRGSQFF
V gene: TRBV11-2; J gene: TRBJ2-3; CDR3 protein: CASRATSGGTTDTQYF
V gene: TRBV6-5; J gene: TRBJ2-7; CDR3 protein: CASRPNLRGNEQYF
V gene: TRBV6-2/TRBV6-3; J gene: TRBJ2-2; CDR3 protein: CASSYSRGSRTGELFF
V gene: TRBV15; J gene: TRBJ1-3; CDR3 protein: CATSRDWRQRSSGNTIYF
V gene: TRBV28; J gene: TRBJ1-2; CDR3 protein: CASSFTGGRVYGYTF
V gene: TRBV27; J gene: TRBJ2-3; CDR3 protein: CASSGLAGGPNTQYF
V gene: TRBV7-2; J gene: TRBJ2-5; CDR3 protein: CASSLQVSGSGWETQYF
V gene: TRBV24-1; J gene: TRBJ1-3; CDR3 protein: CATSGRSGNTIYF
V gene: TRBV2; J gene: TRBJ1-5; CDR3 protein: CASSESGGSDQPQHF
V gene: TRBV19; J gene: TRBJ2-5; CDR3 protein: CASSIVRAGQETQYF
V gene: TRBV10-2; J gene: TRBJ1-4; CDR3 protein: CASKAARNEKLFF
V gene: TRBV4-1; J gene: TRBJ1-1; CDR3 protein: CASSPPGQVWRMNTEAFF
V gene: TRBV6-5; J gene: TRBJ1-5; CDR3 protein: CASRTGNQPQHF